The 16 T cell receptor beta chains reported below all come from one sample, sequenced in a study of control samples from healthy donors and cancer patients. Produced via immunoSEQ multiplex PCR; TCRdb's table is partial and in-frame only. The sample has some 150,000 clones; around 92% are singletons. The sequencing input was blood. These receptors were collected from a man under 40 in good health.

V usage is TRBV5-1 and J usage is TRBJ2-1, with 9 bases matching TRBD2. Germline V gene sequence: CDR1 SGHRS, CDR2 YFSETQ. V was clipped by 0 bases and J by 5 bases; unmatched bases: 6. CDR3 size: 16 residues. DNA of the CDR3: TGCGCCAGCAGCTTGGCGCTAGCGGGGATTCACAATGAGCAGTTCTTC. Amino acid sequence: CASSLALAGIHNEQFF.

This clone was counted between two and nine times. The CDR3 is CASSQRTGNQPQHF. CDR3 in DNA: TGTGCCAGCAGCCAAAGGACAGGGAATCAGCCCCAGCATTTT. The V gene is TRBV4-2, the J gene TRBJ1-5; 8 nucleotides align to TRBD1. This CDR3 has 14 residues. Germline V gene lookup returns CDR1 LGHNA and CDR2 YNFKEQ. Trimming took 2 bases from V and 4 from J; bases not matched to a gene: 1.

The chain uses TRBV27 and TRBJ1-1; 7 nucleotides line up with TRBD1. Germline V gene sequence: CDR1 MNHEY, CDR2 SMNVEV (reference sequence). The CDR3 consists of 17 residues. Trimming cost V 1 base and J 2 bases; bases outside gene matches: 10. The DNA of the CDR3 is TGTGCCAGCAGTTTATTATTCCCGGGACAGCTAAACACTGAAGCTTTCTTT. Translating gives CASSLLFPGQLNTEAFF.

This chain links TRBV7-3 with TRBJ2-1, with no clear D. Germline V CDR1 and CDR2: SGHTA, FQGTGA. V was pared by 4 bases and J by 8 bases, with 21 bases between. This CDR3 region has 16 residues. The CDR3 sequence: CASSSQTLHLVDEQFF. The CDR3 DNA follows: TGTGCCAGCAGCTCCCAGACATTACATCTTGTCGATGAGCAGTTCTTC. The complete variable domain, with remaining parts taken from reference TRBV7-3 and TRBJ2-1, reads GAGVSQTPSNKVTEKGKYVELRCDPISGHTALYWYRQSLGQGPEFLIYFQGTGAADDSGLPNDRFFAVRPEGSVSTLKIQRTERGDSAVYLCASSSQTLHLVDEQFFGPGTRLTVL.

This clone is a singleton in its sample. Distinct nucleotide sequences in the sample also encode this CDR3. The rearrangement uses TRBV9 and TRBJ2-1; perhaps TRBD1 as D (5 bases). V lost 0 bases, J lost 0 bases, and 7 bases lay in between. This CDR3 is 15 amino acids long. Germline lookup yields CDR1 SGDLS and CDR2 YYNGEE. CDR3: CASSVDGHSYNEQFF. The CDR3 nucleotides are TGTGCCAGCAGCGTAGATGGACACTCCTACAATGAGCAGTTCTTC.

This chain joins TRBV7-9 and TRBJ1-6; D ambiguous. Per germline, CDR1 SEHNR and CDR2 FQNEAQ (reference sequence). The CDR3 runs 13 residues. Deletions cut 1 base from V and 13 bases from J, with 11 bases between. Here the CDR3 DNA reads TGTGCCAGCAGCTTAGTTTTAAGGGAGCCCCTCCACTTT. Translation: CASSLVLREPLHF.

This clone showed up just once. V gene TRBV5-4 combines with J gene TRBJ1-1; D gene uncertain. The V end was cut by 1 base, the J end by 4 bases, with 14 bases between. This CDR3 has 15 residues. Germline-derived CDR1 and CDR2 are SGHNT and YYREEE (reference sequence). The CDR3 sequence is CASSLFGRVFTEAFF. The CDR3 coding sequence is TGTGCCAGCAGCTTGTTCGGGCGGGTTTTCACTGAAGCTTTCTTT.

V gene TRBV27 combines with J gene TRBJ2-1, with D possibly matching TRBD1 (7 bases). This CDR3 has 13 amino acids. The germline V gene has CDR1 MNHEY and CDR2 SMNVEV (reference sequence). V dropped 5 bases and J dropped 6 bases, with 11 bases sitting between them. This CDR3 reads CASSTQGGNEQFF. CDR3 coding DNA: TGTGCCAGCAGTACGCAGGGGGGCAATGAGCAGTTCTTC.

The genes are TRBV13 and TRBJ2-1; perhaps D is TRBD1 or TRBD2 (5 bases each). The CDR3 runs 14 residues. V was clipped by 4 bases and J by 8 bases, with 15 bases between them. Germline-derived CDR1 and CDR2 are PRHDT and FYEKMQ (reference sequence). The CDR3 DNA reads as TGTGCCAGCAGCTACTGGAAGGGGAGCGATGAGCAGTTCTTC. Translating it yields CASSYWKGSDEQFF.

V gene TRBV15 combines with J gene TRBJ1-5; the D gene is possibly TRBD1 (6 bases). This CDR3 has 14 amino acids. V lost 5 bases, J lost 10 bases, and 18 bases lay in between. CDR1 LNHNV and CDR2 YYDKDF come from the germline V gene (reference sequence). Written as DNA, the CDR3 is TGTGCCACCAGCGAAACAGGGACACCCTCTCCCCAGCATTTT. Its protein product is CATSETGTPSPQHF.

The chain couples TRBV7-9 to TRBJ1-2; 9 bases match TRBD1. CDR3 length: 15 residues. With 0 bases clipped from V and 5 bases from J, the junction kept 4 bases outside the gene matches. Germline V gene sequence: CDR1 SEHNR, CDR2 FQNEAQ (reference sequence). DNA of the CDR3: TGTGCCAGCAGCTTAGCGCGCGGGACAGGGTATGGCTACACCTTC. Its protein product is CASSLARGTGYGYTF.

As concerns this clone: Other DNA sequences of this sample code for an identical CDR3. J is TRBJ2-1 and V is TRBV7-3, with 9 bases lining up with TRBD2. The CDR3 spans 14 residues. CDR1 and CDR2 from the germline V gene are SGHTA and FQGTGA. Germline trimming cut 2 bases from V and 9 bases from J; bases unmatched to any gene: 5. This chain's CDR3 is CASSLAGGPSEQFF. The CDR3 nucleotides are TGTGCCAGCAGCTTAGCGGGGGGGCCGAGTGAGCAGTTCTTC.

The V and J genes are TRBV15 and TRBJ1-2; D call uncertain. With 0 bases removed from V and 2 bases from J, the gap between germline ends came to 7 bases. The CDR3 runs to 14 residues. Germline CDR1 reads LNHNV; CDR2 reads YYDKDF (reference sequence). Here the CDR3 reads CATSRDPANYGYTF. In DNA form, the CDR3 reads TGTGCCACCAGCAGAGACCCCGCCAACTATGGCTACACCTTC.

V and J are TRBV6-2 or TRBV6-3 and TRBJ2-7, with D maybe TRBD2 (7 bases). The V gene's germline CDR1 is MNHEY and CDR2 SVGEGT. The CDR3 runs 15 residues. The V gene lost 2 bases and the J gene lost 3 bases, with 14 bases spanning the gap. CDR3 sequence reads: CASSYPRGGGYEQYF. CDR3 nucleotide sequence: TGTGCCAGCAGTTACCCCCGGGGAGGGGGCTACGAGCAGTACTTC.

This clone has a single count. This chain uses TRBV14 with TRBJ1-5; TRBD1 might be the D (6 bases). V shed 1 base and J shed 4 bases, with 11 bases lying between them. Germline CDR1 and CDR2: SGHDN and FVKESK. The CDR3 covers 15 residues. The CDR3 DNA reads as TGTGCCAGCAGCCAAGTCACGAGGGGGAATCAGCCCCAGCATTTT. Protein sequence: CASSQVTRGNQPQHF.

The chain carries TRBV19 and TRBJ1-6; 11 bases agree with TRBD1. The CDR3 is made up of 17 amino acids. Germline V gene sequence: CDR1 LNHDA, CDR2 SQIVND (reference sequence). V gave up 5 bases and J gave up 10 bases; unmatched junction bases: 13. CDR3 nucleotides: TGTGCCAGTAGTCCCTGGACAGGGGGCGCGTTAGAGTCACCCCTCCACTTT. Its translation: CASSPWTGGALESPLHF.